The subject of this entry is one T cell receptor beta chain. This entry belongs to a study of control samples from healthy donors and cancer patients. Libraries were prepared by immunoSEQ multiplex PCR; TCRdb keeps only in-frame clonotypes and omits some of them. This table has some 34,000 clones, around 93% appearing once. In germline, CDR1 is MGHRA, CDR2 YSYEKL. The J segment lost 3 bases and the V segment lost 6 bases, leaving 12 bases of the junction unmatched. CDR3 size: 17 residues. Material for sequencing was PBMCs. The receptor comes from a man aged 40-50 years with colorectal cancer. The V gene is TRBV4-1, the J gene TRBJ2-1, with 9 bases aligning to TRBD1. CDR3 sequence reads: CASREETGTGIYNEQFF. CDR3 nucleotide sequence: TGCGCCAGCAGAGAGGAAACCGGGACAGGGATCTACAATGAGCAGTTCTTC.